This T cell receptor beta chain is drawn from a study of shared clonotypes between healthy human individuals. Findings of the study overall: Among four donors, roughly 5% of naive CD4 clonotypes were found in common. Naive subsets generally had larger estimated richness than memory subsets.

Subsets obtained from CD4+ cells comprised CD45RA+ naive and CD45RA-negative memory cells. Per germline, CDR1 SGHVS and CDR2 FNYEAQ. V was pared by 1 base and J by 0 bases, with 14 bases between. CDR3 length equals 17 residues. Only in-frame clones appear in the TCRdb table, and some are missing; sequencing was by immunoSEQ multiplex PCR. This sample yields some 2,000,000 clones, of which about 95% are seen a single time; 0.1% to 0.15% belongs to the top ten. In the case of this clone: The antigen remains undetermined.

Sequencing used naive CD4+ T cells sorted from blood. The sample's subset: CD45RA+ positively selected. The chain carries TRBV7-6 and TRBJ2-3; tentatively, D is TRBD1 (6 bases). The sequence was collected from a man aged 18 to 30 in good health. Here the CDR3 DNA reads TGTGCCAGCAGCTTAGGAACAGGGCCTCCTAGCACAGATACGCAGTATTTT. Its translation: CASSLGTGPPSTDTQYF.